A selection of T cell receptor beta chains follows, all from one sample in a study of CD8+CD57+ T cells in acquired aplastic anemia. TCRdb itself ran the reads through MiXCR, one entry per CDR3 protein. The repertoire holds around 190,000 distinct CDR3 sequences, with approximately 49% as singletons. The sequenced sample was sorted CD4+, CD8+, or CD8+CD57+ T cells (not recorded which) from PBMCs. Every receptor here comes from a human donor in good health, serving as a control. Each CDR3 is given with its conserved first and last residue. D genes are given only for firm matches. Rows may omit the clone size; those that give it use once, few, many or a size class.

J gene: TRBJ2-7
D gene: .
clone size: .
V gene: TRBV10-1
CDR3 protein: CASSESGDLYEQYF
CDR3 DNA: TGCGCCAGCAGTGAGTCGGGGGACCTCTACGAGCAGTACTTC

J gene: TRBJ1-2
D gene: .
clone size: .
V gene: TRBV2
CDR3 protein: CASSFNRADGYTF
CDR3 DNA: TGTGCCAGCAGCTTTAACAGGGCAGATGGCTACACCTTC

J gene: TRBJ1-5
D gene: .
clone size: many
V gene: TRBV20-1
CDR3 protein: CSASSGLDQPQHF
CDR3 DNA: TGCAGTGCTAGTTCAGGGCTCGATCAGCCCCAGCATTTT

J gene: TRBJ2-7
D gene: .
clone size: many
V gene: TRBV6-5
CDR3 protein: CASSDPDEQYF
CDR3 DNA: TGTGCCAGCAGTGACCCGGACGAGCAGTACTTC

J gene: TRBJ2-5
D gene: TRBD1
clone size: many
V gene: TRBV6-4
CDR3 protein: CASSDSAQGNHYQETQYF
CDR3 DNA: TGTGCCAGCAGTGATTCCGCACAGGGGAATCATTACCAAGAGACCCAGTACTTC

J gene: TRBJ2-7
D gene: TRBD1
clone size: .
V gene: TRBV29-1
CDR3 protein: CSVITGDYEQYF
CDR3 DNA: TGCAGCGTCATTACAGGGGACTACGAGCAGTACTTC

J gene: TRBJ1-5
D gene: .
clone size: many
V gene: TRBV15
CDR3 protein: CATSRVGGRWQPQHF
CDR3 DNA: TGTGCCACCAGCAGAGTTGGGGGGCGTTGGCAGCCCCAGCATTTT

J gene: TRBJ1-1
D gene: .
clone size: .
V gene: TRBV18
CDR3 protein: CASSPRMGTEALF
CDR3 DNA: TGTGCCAGCTCACCACGTATGGGGACTGAAGCTCTCTTT

J gene: TRBJ2-7
D gene: TRBD1
clone size: many
V gene: TRBV6-1
CDR3 protein: CASSSSLRQGTNYEQYF
CDR3 DNA: TGTGCCAGCAGCTCCTCACTGAGACAGGGAACCAACTACGAGCAGTACTTC

J gene: TRBJ2-5
D gene: TRBD2
clone size: .
V gene: TRBV7-3
CDR3 protein: CASSSDGGGETQYF
CDR3 DNA: TGTGCCAGCAGCAGTGATGGGGGGGGGGAGACCCAGTACTTC

J gene: TRBJ2-5
D gene: TRBD2
clone size: .
V gene: TRBV24-1
CDR3 protein: CATSTPKRDPETQYF
CDR3 DNA: TGTGCCACCAGTACGCCCAAGCGGGACCCAGAGACCCAGTACTTC